The next 5 T cell receptor beta chains were all read from a single sample in a study of cytomegalovirus exposure and HLA in healthy donors (dated by TCRdb to about 2017). Library preparation was by the immunoSEQ multiplex PCR assay. TCRdb took this table from immuneACCESS and kept in-frame rearrangements with V and J called. Such tables lack part of the clones; where checked against another copy, unresolved V genes explain under half of the gap, and the rest is unexplained. The sample records tens of thousands of clones, just over 90% of which are singletons. The top ten constitute about 6% of the sample. The specimen was PBMCs. These receptors all come from a woman between 18 and 29 years old in good health and CMV-seronegative.

The V gene is TRBV5-4, the J gene TRBJ2-2; D is possibly TRBD2 (6 bases). The CDR3 consists of 16 residues. V dropped 2 bases and J dropped 2 bases, with 13 bases sitting between them. Germline V gene data show CDR1 as SGHNT and CDR2 as YYREEE (reference sequence). The CDR3 DNA reads as TGTGCCAGCAGCTTTTCTGGGGGGTACAACACCGGGGAGCTGTTTTTT. Its translation is CASSFSGGYNTGELFF.

This chain links TRBV5-8 with TRBJ2-5; perhaps TRBD1 as D (6 bases). V was pared by 2 bases and J by 5 bases, with 13 bases between. This CDR3 spans 14 amino acids. The germline V gene encodes CDR1 SGHTS and CDR2 YDEGEE. CDR3 protein: CASSFWTGGETQYF. The CDR3 DNA reads TGTGCCAGCAGCTTCTGGACTGGGGGCGAGACCCAGTACTTC. Together with reference TRBV5-8 and TRBJ2-5, the CDR3 gives the full variable domain: EAGVTQSPTHLIKTRGQQATLRCSPISGHTSVYWYQQALGLGLQFLLWYDEGEERNRGNFPPRFSGRQFPNYSSELNVNALELEDSALYLCASSFWTGGETQYFGPGTRLLVL.

This clone appeared a single time. The chain's CDR3 is CASSDQLQQGVNTEAFF. The CDR3, as DNA: TGTGCCAGCAGTGATCAACTCCAACAGGGGGTGAACACTGAAGCTTTCTTT. The chain is built from TRBV2 and TRBJ1-1; TRBD1 matches at 8 bases. This CDR3 region has 17 residues. The V and J ends lost 3 bases and 0 bases, in that order; junction bases with no gene match: 9. Germline V gene data show CDR1 as SNHLY and CDR2 as FYNNEI.

The CDR3 reads CASSPDTANEKLFF. CDR3 coding DNA: TGTGCCAGCAGCCCGGACACCGCTAATGAAAAACTGTTTTTT. The rearrangement links TRBV7-2 to TRBJ1-4, with D maybe TRBD1 (5 bases). From germline, CDR1 is SGHTA and CDR2 FQGNSA. There are 14 residues in the CDR3. V was clipped by 5 bases and J by 3 bases, with 10 bases between them.

V gene TRBV19 combines with J gene TRBJ1-1, with 8 bases matching TRBD1. CDR1 and CDR2 from the germline V gene are LNHDA and SQIVND (reference sequence). V shed 4 bases and J 4 bases; nucleotides not matched to a gene: 5. The CDR3 length is 14 residues. The CDR3 here is CASSRQGLTTEAFF. The CDR3 bases are TGTGCCAGTAGTAGACAGGGGTTGACCACTGAAGCTTTCTTT. Using reference TRBV19 and TRBJ1-1 for the parts outside the CDR3, the full variable domain is DGGITQSPKYLFRKEGQNVTLSCEQNLNHDAMYWYRQDPGQGLRLIYYSQIVNDFQKGDIAEGYSVSREKKESFPLTVTSAQKNPTAFYLCASSRQGLTTEAFFGQGTRLTVV.